This T cell receptor (beta chain) came from a study of CD8+CD57+ T cells in acquired aplastic anemia. Genomic DNA, serving as template, underwent TCR beta VDJ and CDR3 profiling. One entry per CDR3 protein results from TCRdb running MiXCR on the reads. The sample records around 500,000 distinct CDR3 sequences, about a third being singletons. CDR1 SGDLS and CDR2 YYNGEE come from the germline V gene. This CDR3 has 14 residues. V lost 4 bases to trimming and J lost 2 bases, with 13 bases between them. This clonotype was seen ten or more times. The authors sequenced patients whose flow cytometry had shown CD8+CD57+ cell expansion.

Sequencing was carried out using sorted CD4+, CD8+, or CD8+CD57+ T cells (not recorded which) from PBMCs. The rearrangement links TRBV9 to TRBJ2-7; possible D gene TRBD1, 6 bases. This TCR was recovered from a human donor with aplastic anemia. CDR3 nucleotides: TGTGCCAGCAGCACGTCGACAGGCACCTACGAGCAGTACTTC. Amino acids: CASSTSTGTYEQYF.